The 15 T cell receptor beta chains given below trace back to one sample, sequenced in a study of identical twins. TCRdb reanalysed the 5' RACE reads using MiXCR and keeps one entry per CDR3 protein. The table records 500,000 to 550,000 distinct CDR3 sequences, 20% to 25% of them present only once. The sample was also linked to a second study, of yellow fever vaccine responses in identical twins.

The material sequenced was CD4+ T cells sorted from blood. Source of these receptors: a woman aged 18-29 years in good health.

In its sample, this clonotype was seen many times. The chain combines TRBV3-1 with TRBJ2-7, with TRBD1 matching 7 bases. The trim removed 4 bases at V and 0 bases at J, leaving 6 bases unmatched. CDR3 length equals 15 residues. CDR1 LGHDT and CDR2 YNNKEL come from the germline V gene (reference sequence). This CDR3 reads CASSRGTASSYEQYF. The CDR3 DNA sequence: TGTGCCAGCAGCCGGGGGACAGCTAGCTCCTACGAGCAGTACTTC.

As DNA, the CDR3 is TGTGCCAGCAGTTTGGATCAGGGCTCTGAAGCTTTCTTT. It translates to CASSLDQGSEAFF. V and J are TRBV12-3 or TRBV12-4 and TRBJ1-1; D is possibly TRBD1 (5 bases). With 3 bases removed from V and 6 bases from J, the gap between germline ends came to 11 bases. The CDR3 extends over 13 amino acids.

This chain connects TRBV7-9 to TRBJ2-7, with D perhaps matching TRBD2 (5 bases). Germline CDR1 SEHNR, CDR2 FQNEAQ (reference sequence). With 3 bases removed from V and 4 bases from J, the gap between germline ends came to 7 bases. This CDR3 has 12 amino acids. DNA for the CDR3: TGTGCCAGCAGCTTGAGGGAATACGAGCAGTACTTC. Translating it yields CASSLREYEQYF.

This sequence joins TRBV12-3 or TRBV12-4 and TRBJ2-1; 10 bases are a match to TRBD1. The junction had 11 bases not matched to a gene; V was cut back by 4 bases and J by 2 bases. CDR3 length equals 18 residues. In DNA, the CDR3 is TGTGCCAGCAGTTCCCCCTCATGGACAGGGGGGACCTACAATGAGCAGTTCTTC. As protein: CASSSPSWTGGTYNEQFF.

V and J are TRBV20-1 and TRBJ2-7; TRBD2 matches at 7 bases. The CDR3 is made up of 15 amino acids. Trimming removed 1 base from V and 1 base from J; junction bases left unmatched: 7. Germline-derived CDR1 and CDR2 are DFQATT and SNEGSKA (reference sequence). The CDR3 reads CSARAGSGLSYEQYV. DNA of the CDR3: TGCAGTGCTAGAGCGGGTAGCGGGCTGTCCTACGAGCAGTACGTC.

This clonotype was seen many times. The genes are TRBV11-2 and TRBJ2-1, with 9 bases fitting TRBD1. The CDR3 has 14 amino acids. In germline, CDR1 is SGHAT, CDR2 FQNNGV. Trimming removed 4 bases from V and 15 bases from J; junction bases left unmatched: 13. The CDR3 here is CASSSIQGASRRFF. CDR3 sequence (DNA): TGTGCCAGCAGCTCTATACAGGGGGCCTCTCGGCGGTTCTTC.

This clonotype was seen a few times. The rearrangement links TRBV4-1 to TRBJ2-5; 7 bases align to TRBD2. Germline CDR1 reads MGHRA; CDR2 reads YSYEKL. The CDR3 covers 14 residues. V was pared by 3 bases and J by 5 bases, with 6 bases of the junction left unmatched. The chain's CDR3 is CASSHVGRGETQYF. The DNA of the CDR3 is TGCGCCAGCAGCCACGTAGGGCGGGGGGAGACCCAGTACTTC.

CDR3 DNA sequence: TGTGCCAGCAGCGTAGGCACCAGCGGGGCCACCGGGGAGCTGTTTTTT. Translating it yields CASSVGTSGATGELFF. The rearrangement uses TRBV9 and TRBJ2-2, with 7 positions matching TRBD2. The CDR3 covers 16 residues. V was clipped by 0 bases and J by 4 bases; unmatched bases: 6. Germline CDR1 reads SGDLS; CDR2 reads YYNGEE.

The rearrangement joins TRBV7-8 to TRBJ2-7; no definite D call. The CDR3 is 17 amino acids. V was cut by 5 bases and J by 4 bases, with 24 bases left in between. Germline-derived CDR1 and CDR2 are SGHVS and FQNEAQ. CDR3 region: CASSQSSVPLGNYEQYF. DNA of the CDR3: TGTGCCAGCAGCCAATCCTCCGTCCCTCTGGGAAATTACGAGCAGTACTTC.

This clonotype was counted only a few times. CDR3 in amino acids: CASRVYNEQFF. The CDR3 DNA is TGTGCCAGTAGGGTCTACAATGAGCAGTTCTTC. The rearrangement joins TRBV19 to TRBJ2-1; D is undetermined. The germline V gene encodes CDR1 LNHDA and CDR2 SQIVND (reference sequence). The CDR3 runs 11 residues. V gave up 6 bases and J gave up 3 bases, with 3 bases separating them.

The chain uses TRBV12-3 or TRBV12-4 and TRBJ2-7; D is possibly TRBD1 (6 bases). The ends were cut back, 2 bases at V and 5 bases at J, with 10 bases in the middle. The length of the CDR3 is 13 residues. This CDR3 reads CASSLSGDNEQYF. CDR3 nucleotides: TGTGCCAGCAGTTTATCAGGGGACAACGAGCAGTACTTC.

V and J are TRBV5-1 and TRBJ2-1, with 9 bases fitting TRBD1. Losses at the gene ends were 5 bases for V and 6 bases for J; bases not matched to a gene: 12. Germline CDR1 and CDR2: SGHRS and YFSETQ. This CDR3 spans 16 amino acids. Written as DNA, the CDR3 is TGCGCCAGCAGACCCACCGGAGGACAGGGGTTCAATGAGCAGTTCTTC. Protein: CASRPTGGQGFNEQFF.

This clonotype was observed a few times. The chain recombines TRBV5-1 with TRBJ2-3, with 7 positions matching TRBD1. Germline V CDR1 and CDR2: SGHRS, YFSETQ. V gave up 5 bases and J gave up 3 bases; unmatched junction bases: 6. The CDR3 is 14 residues long. CDR3 amino acids: CASSTGTATDTQYF. Written as DNA, the CDR3 is TGCGCCAGCAGTACCGGGACAGCAACAGATACGCAGTATTTT.

This clonotype was picked up a small number of times. V usage is TRBV20-1 and J usage is TRBJ2-1; 7 nucleotides line up with TRBD2. The CDR3 runs to 14 residues. Germline V CDR1 and CDR2: DFQATT, SNEGSKA (reference sequence). V lost 3 bases and J lost 9; bases outside the gene matches: 11. This CDR3 is CSASPPGRGSEQFF. In DNA form, the CDR3 reads TGCAGTGCTAGTCCCCCGGGGAGGGGTAGTGAGCAGTTCTTC.

This clonotype was seen more than once but under ten times. V and J are TRBV9 and TRBJ1-1; D remains ambiguous. Trimming removed 2 bases at V and 3 bases at J, with 11 bases between. Germline V gives CDR1 SGDLS, CDR2 YYNGEE. The CDR3 loop spans 14 amino acids. The CDR3 DNA reads as TGTGCCAGCAGCGTCCTACCCGCGGACACTGAAGCTTTCTTT. Its translation is CASSVLPADTEAFF.